The 6 T cell receptor beta chains reported below all come from one sample, sequenced in a study of blood T cells in healthy people across ages. PCR was performed a second time for roughly 7 to 11 cycles using a sample-barcoded 5' primer and a J-beta primer mix. Via MiXCR, TCRdb re-called the 5' RACE reads, giving one row per CDR3 protein. The table records about 1.7 million distinct CDR3 sequences, 25% to 30% of them present only once. What was sequenced was blood. These receptors came from a woman aged 25 to 39 in good health.

The V gene is TRBV12-5, the J gene TRBJ1-6; D is uncertain. The CDR3 length is 14 residues. Per the germline V gene, CDR1 is LGHNT and CDR2 is FRNRAP. The V end lost 3 bases, the J end lost 7 bases, and 10 bases lay between the germline ends. CDR3 coding DNA: TGTGCTAGTGGTTTCAGTCGAGTCAATTCACCCCTCCACTTT. Its translation is CASGFSRVNSPLHF.

In this sample, this clonotype turned up a few times. The V and J genes are TRBV6-6 and TRBJ2-5; D possibly corresponds to TRBD1 (6 bases). The end of the DNA aligns better with TRBJ2-7, so the J call may be wrong. The CDR3 totals 13 residues. In germline, CDR1 is MNHNY, CDR2 SVGAGI (reference sequence). CDR3 DNA: TGTGCCAGCAACAGGGTCATAGGTTCCGAGCAGTACTTC. It encodes CASNRVIGSEQYF.

This rearrangement joins TRBV18 to TRBJ2-2; a possible D gene is TRBD2 (7 bases). V gave up 3 bases and J gave up 4 bases, with 15 bases separating them. This CDR3 is 16 amino acids long. Germline V gives CDR1 KGHSH, CDR2 LQKENI. The CDR3 region is CASSPDDGGPTGELFF. The CDR3, as DNA: TGTGCCAGCTCACCTGACGACGGGGGGCCCACCGGGGAGCTGTTTTTT.

Comment on this clonotype: This may come from a read error, since a much larger clone is one base off. The chain recombines TRBV7-9 with TRBJ2-7, with D possibly TRBD2 on 5 matching bases. V was cut by 5 bases and J by 11 bases, with 16 bases left in between. This CDR3 has 12 residues. Germline V gives CDR1 SEHNR, CDR2 FQNEAQ (reference sequence). The CDR3 sequence: CASSPFGAEKYF. The CDR3, as DNA: TGTGCCAGCAGCCCGTTCGGAGCGGAGAAGTACTTC.

This clonotype was seen only a few times. The rearrangement uses TRBV12-3 or TRBV12-4 and TRBJ1-2; tentative D call: TRBD1 (6 bases). CDR3 length equals 14 residues. The germline V and J ends were trimmed by 6 bases and 6 bases, with 17 bases remaining between them. The CDR3 coding sequence is TGTGCCAGCAGGGTACAGGGTGGTGGTGATGGCTACACCTTC. Its translation: CASRVQGGGDGYTF.

This clonotype was seen a few times. V is TRBV5-4 and J is TRBJ2-1; 11 bases agree with TRBD2. J gave up 3 bases and V 6 bases, and 5 bases lay outside the gene matches. The CDR3 is 15 residues long. The germline V gene encodes CDR1 SGHNT and CDR2 YYREEE (reference sequence). The CDR3 loop reads CASKPGLAVYNEQFF. The CDR3 nucleotides read TGTGCCAGCAAACCGGGACTAGCGGTCTACAATGAGCAGTTCTTC. Together with reference TRBV5-4 and TRBJ2-1, the CDR3 gives the full variable domain: ETGVTQSPTHLIKTRGQQVTLRCSSQSGHNTVSWYQQALGQGPQFIFQYYREEENGRGNFPPRFSGLQFPNYSSELNVNALELDDSALYLCASKPGLAVYNEQFFGPGTRLTVL.